This paragraph covers one T cell receptor beta chain sequence. This clonotype was recorded a few times. Its target antigen remains unknown. Base qualities are not at hand, and no much larger clone is one base apart. The sample is drawn from a study of T-cell memory formation after mild COVID-19 (dated by TCRdb to the early 2020s). Regarding the study in general: TCR sequence clusters from the two donors were found to be largely donor specific. T-cell clones expanding and contracting after mild COVID-19 in a couple of donors were tracked by longitudinal TCRalpha and TCRbeta repertoire sequencing. Two young, previously healthy adult volunteers, one female and one male, were included in the cohort. Paper-wide results and their limitations: Contracting CD4+ clones were located mainly in the CM and EM memory subsets, whereas CD8+ clones were found to be enriched in EMRA. SARS-CoV-2 specificity was not confirmed for the second-wave clones peaking on day 37. The study covered only a couple of mild cases, and larger cohorts including severe cases with pre-infection samples were considered necessary. Clones contracting from day 15 to 85 had balanced CD4/CD8 phenotypes, while a second wave expanding from day 15 to 37 was biased towards CD4+. Some responding clones were detected in pre-infection memory, suggesting pre-existing cross-reactive memory T cells joined the SARS-CoV-2 response.

Sequencing took place on an Illumina NovaSeq 6000. TCRalpha and TCRbeta cDNA libraries were built by 5'RACE with constant-segment primers, adding sample barcodes and unique molecular identifiers. RNA was extracted from every sample with Trizol reagent. Library amplification was performed in two PCR steps, and a second sample barcode and Illumina TruSeq adapters were introduced in the second step. Sequencing of libraries was performed on an Illumina NovaSeq with 2 x 150 bp paired-end reads. In the authors' own workflow: The reads were demultiplexed and collapsed into UMI-guided consensus sequences using migec v1.2.7. Using mixcr v2.1.11, UMI consensuses were aligned to TRA and TRB V and J templates and then assembled into clonotypes. A clonotype was counted as expanded or contracted only when both edgeR and NoisET called the clonotype significant, with the noise models trained on biological replicates. For edgeR calls, a false discovery rate-adjusted p below 0.01 and a log2 fold-change threshold of 1 were applied. As an exploratory analysis of dynamics, max-normalized trajectories of the 1000 most abundant clonotypes were examined by PCA with hierarchical clustering. The CD4 or CD8 phenotype of responding clones was assigned using the separately sequenced CD4+ and CD8+ repertoires. TCRdb reprocessed the public reads (quality trimming at Q25 with fastp, clone calling with MiXCR) and kept in-frame beta chains. Under each unique CDR3 protein, matching rows form one entry showing the most common genes and DNA. The V and J calls and clone size are TCRdb's, not the authors'. For this sample there are more than 110,000 distinct CDR3 sequences; approximately 25% appear just once. Around 24% of the sample comes from the top ten.

The CDR3 contains 12 residues, cysteine and phenylalanine counted. CDR3 DNA is the only sequence kept; it has 36 bases, read in frame from the first base. The junction carries 10 bases between V and J, which are trimmed by 7 bases and 3 bases respectively. The germline V gene (reference sequence) provides CDR1 LGHDT and CDR2 YNNKEL. Ficoll-Paque density gradient centrifugation was used to isolate PBMCs. The chain joins TRBV3-1 to TRBJ2-7; TRBD2 is possibly the D segment (5 matching bases). The sequence was obtained from an adult woman who had mild COVID-19 (a few samples of this study predate the infection). The sample titles of this study are shuffled in the database, so cell type and time point are left out; the donor was told from shared clones. Sequencing used PBMCs or a T cell subset sorted from them (not recorded which). The nucleotide sequence is TGTGCCAGCAACCCTGACTACTACGAGCAGTACTTC. It translates to CASNPDYYEQYF.